This TCR beta chain stems from a study of human T cells and chemical hapten exposure. Study details: Epicutaneous patch tests delivered 0.01% DPC to the upper back, with evaluation at 6 days.

TCRdb re-called the RACE reads through MiXCR, storing one row per CDR3 protein. This repertoire shows approximately 82,000 distinct CDR3 sequences, 8% to 11% found once; its top ten account for roughly 2.2%. This clonotype was seen many times. The time point denotes: patch test 1, 2 weeks after DPC sensitization. Treatment described: therapeutic diphenylcyclopropenone sensitization with weekly scalp DPC. Germline V gene sequence: CDR1 MNHEY, CDR2 SVGEGT. The length of the CDR3 is 14 residues. V trimming: 4 bases; J trimming: 3 bases; junction bases outside the gene matches: 0. This TCR was recovered from a man in his forties with alopecia areata. Some clones in this sample may be carry-over from other donors' samples. This chain joins TRBV6-2 or TRBV6-3 and TRBJ2-7; 13 positions agree with TRBD2. The input for sequencing was whole blood, taken in connection with sensitization to the hapten diphenylcyclopropenone (DPC). The CDR3 coding sequence is TGTGCCAGCAGTTGGACTAGCGGGAGCTACGAGCAGTACTTC. Its protein product is CASSWTSGSYEQYF.